This TCR beta chain came from a study of control samples from healthy donors and cancer patients. From germline, CDR1 is SGHDN and CDR2 FVKESK. The CDR3 covers 13 residues. V lost 1 base, J lost 7 bases, and 5 bases lay in between. Data came from immunoSEQ multiplex PCR; TCRdb stores just in-frame clones and leaves some out. The profile covers 65,000 to 90,000 clones, with 94% appearing a single time and approximately 3% taken by the ten largest. The receptor comes from a woman aged 30 to 39 in good health. The sample was blood. This sequence joins TRBV14 and TRBJ1-6, with D unresolved. Written as DNA, the CDR3 is TGTGCCAGCAGCCAAGTCGCGAATTCACCCCTCCACTTT. This codes for CASSQVANSPLHF.